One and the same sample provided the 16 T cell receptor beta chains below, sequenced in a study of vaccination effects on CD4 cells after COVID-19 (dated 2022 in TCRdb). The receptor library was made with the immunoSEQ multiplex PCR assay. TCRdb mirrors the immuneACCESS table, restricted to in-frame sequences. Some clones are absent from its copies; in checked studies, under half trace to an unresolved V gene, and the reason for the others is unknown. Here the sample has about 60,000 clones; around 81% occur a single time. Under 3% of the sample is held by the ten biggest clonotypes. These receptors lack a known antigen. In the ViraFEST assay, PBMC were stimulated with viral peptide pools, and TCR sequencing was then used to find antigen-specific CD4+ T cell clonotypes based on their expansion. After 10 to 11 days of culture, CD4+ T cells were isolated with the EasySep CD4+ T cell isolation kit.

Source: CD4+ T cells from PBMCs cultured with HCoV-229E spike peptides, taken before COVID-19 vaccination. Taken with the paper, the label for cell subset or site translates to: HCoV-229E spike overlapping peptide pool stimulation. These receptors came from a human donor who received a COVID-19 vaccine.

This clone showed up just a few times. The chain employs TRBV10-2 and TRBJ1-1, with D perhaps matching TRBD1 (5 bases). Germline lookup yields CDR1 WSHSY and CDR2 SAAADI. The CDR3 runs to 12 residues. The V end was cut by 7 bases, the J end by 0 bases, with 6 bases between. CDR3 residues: CASKTVNTEAFF. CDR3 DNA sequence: TGCGCCAGCAAGACAGTGAACACTGAAGCTTTCTTT.

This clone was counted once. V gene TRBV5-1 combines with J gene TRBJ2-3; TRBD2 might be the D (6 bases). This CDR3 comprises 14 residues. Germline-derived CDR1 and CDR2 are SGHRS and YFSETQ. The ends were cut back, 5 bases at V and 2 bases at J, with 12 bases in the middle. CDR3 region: CASSPGTLTDTQYF. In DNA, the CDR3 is TGCGCCAGCAGTCCCGGGACTCTCACAGATACGCAGTATTTT.

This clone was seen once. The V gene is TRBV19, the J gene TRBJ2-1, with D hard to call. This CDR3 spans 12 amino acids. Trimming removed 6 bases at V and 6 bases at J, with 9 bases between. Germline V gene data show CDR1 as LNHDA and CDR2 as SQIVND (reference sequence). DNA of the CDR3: TGTGCCAGTAGCGGTGGATTCAATGAGCAGTTCTTC. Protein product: CASSGGFNEQFF.

The CDR3 protein is CATRTGVNSPLHF. The DNA for the CDR3 is TGTGCCACCCGTACAGGGGTTAATTCACCCCTCCACTTT. The chain has TRBV6-5 and TRBJ1-6; 7 nucleotides line up with TRBD1. The germline gives CDR1 MNHEY, CDR2 SVGAGI. Trimming at V came to 10 bases and at J to 6 bases, leaving 6 bases not matched to a gene. The CDR3 runs to 13 residues.

CDR3 in amino acids: CATSKISLDRDTYEQYV. The CDR3 DNA sequence: TGTGCCACCAGCAAAATAAGTTTGGACAGGGACACCTACGAGCAGTACGTC. This sequence joins TRBV15 and TRBJ2-7, with TRBD1 matching 8 bases. The germline V gene encodes CDR1 LNHNV and CDR2 YYDKDF (reference sequence). V lost 4 bases and J lost 2; bases outside the gene matches: 13. CDR3 length: 17 amino acids.

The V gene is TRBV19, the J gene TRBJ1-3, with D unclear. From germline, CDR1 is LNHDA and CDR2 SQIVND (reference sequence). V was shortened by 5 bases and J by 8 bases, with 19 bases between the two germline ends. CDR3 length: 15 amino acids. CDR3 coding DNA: TGTGCCAGTAGTGTGGACTCCTCACAATTTGACACCATATATTTT. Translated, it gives CASSVDSSQFDTIYF.

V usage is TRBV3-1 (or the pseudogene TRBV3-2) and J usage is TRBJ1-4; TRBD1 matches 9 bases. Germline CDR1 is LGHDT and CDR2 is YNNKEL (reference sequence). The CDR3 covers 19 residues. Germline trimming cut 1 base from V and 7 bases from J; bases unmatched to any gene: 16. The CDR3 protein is CASSQALVTGGGGIEKLFF. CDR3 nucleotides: TGTGCCAGCAGCCAAGCTCTTGTTACAGGGGGCGGCGGGATTGAAAAACTGTTTTTT.

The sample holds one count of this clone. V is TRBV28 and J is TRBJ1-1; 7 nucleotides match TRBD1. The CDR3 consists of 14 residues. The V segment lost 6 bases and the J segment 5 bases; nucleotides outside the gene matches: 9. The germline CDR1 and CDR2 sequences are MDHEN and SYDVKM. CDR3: CASSPAQGVTEAFF. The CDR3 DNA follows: TGTGCCAGCAGCCCAGCCCAGGGGGTAACTGAAGCTTTCTTT.

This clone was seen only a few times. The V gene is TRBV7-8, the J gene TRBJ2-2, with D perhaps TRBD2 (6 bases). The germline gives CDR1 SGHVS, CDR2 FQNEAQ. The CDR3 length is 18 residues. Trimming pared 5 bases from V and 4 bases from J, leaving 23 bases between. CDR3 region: CASSGWQTLGGVTGELFF. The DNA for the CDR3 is TGTGCCAGCAGCGGATGGCAAACGTTGGGGGGTGTCACCGGGGAGCTGTTTTTT.

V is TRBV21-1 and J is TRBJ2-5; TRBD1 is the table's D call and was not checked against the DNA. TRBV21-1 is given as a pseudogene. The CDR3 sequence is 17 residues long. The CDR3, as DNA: TGTGCCGGCAGAGGACAGGAGACTTACTGTACACAAGAGACCCAGTACTTC. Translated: CAGRGQETYCTQETQYF.

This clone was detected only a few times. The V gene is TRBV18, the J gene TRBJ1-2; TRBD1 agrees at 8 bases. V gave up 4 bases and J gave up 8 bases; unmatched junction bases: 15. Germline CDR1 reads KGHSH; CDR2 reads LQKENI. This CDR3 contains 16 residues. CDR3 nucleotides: TGTGCCAGCTCACTTGACCTCACAGGGGGTGACGAGGGCTACACCTTC. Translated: CASSLDLTGGDEGYTF.

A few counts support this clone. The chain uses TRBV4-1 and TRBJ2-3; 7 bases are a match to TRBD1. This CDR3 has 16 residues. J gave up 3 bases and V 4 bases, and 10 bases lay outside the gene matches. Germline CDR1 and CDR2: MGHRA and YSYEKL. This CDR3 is CASSRLPGTVTDTQYF. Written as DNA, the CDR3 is TGCGCCAGCAGCCGGCTGCCGGGGACAGTTACAGATACGCAGTATTTT.

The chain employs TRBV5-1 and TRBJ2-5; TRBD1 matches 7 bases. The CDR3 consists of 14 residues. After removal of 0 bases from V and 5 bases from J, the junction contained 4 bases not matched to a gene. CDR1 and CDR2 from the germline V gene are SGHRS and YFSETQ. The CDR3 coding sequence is TGCGCCAGCAGCTTGGGACAGGGTATTGAGACCCAGTACTTC. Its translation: CASSLGQGIETQYF.

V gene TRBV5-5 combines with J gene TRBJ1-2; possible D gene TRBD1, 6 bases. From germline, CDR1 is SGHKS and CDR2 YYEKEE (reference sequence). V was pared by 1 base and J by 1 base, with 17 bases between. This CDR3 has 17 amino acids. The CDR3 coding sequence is TGTGCCAGCAGCTTGCAACTGGCACAGGGCCTTAACTATGGCTACACCTTC. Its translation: CASSLQLAQGLNYGYTF.

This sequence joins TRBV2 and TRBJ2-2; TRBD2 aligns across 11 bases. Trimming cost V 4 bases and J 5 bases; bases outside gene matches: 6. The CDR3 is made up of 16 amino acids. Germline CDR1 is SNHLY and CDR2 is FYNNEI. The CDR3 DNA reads TGTGCCAGCAGTGTTCTAGCGGGGGGCCTAACCGGGGAGCTGTTTTTT. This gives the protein CASSVLAGGLTGELFF.

CDR3 loop: CASSASGEETQYF. The CDR3 DNA is TGTGCCAGCAGCGCTTCCGGGGAGGAGACCCAGTACTTC. V is TRBV9 and J is TRBJ2-5; tentative D call: TRBD2 (5 bases). CDR1 SGDLS and CDR2 YYNGEE come from the germline V gene. V was shortened by 3 bases and J by 5 bases, with 11 bases between the two germline ends. The CDR3 consists of 13 residues.